The 10 T cell receptor beta chains listed next were all sequenced from one sample in a study of T-cell memory formation after mild COVID-19. TCRdb reprocessed the 5' RACE reads via MiXCR and lists one record per CDR3 protein. The data contain fewer than 700,000 distinct CDR3 sequences, roughly 18% of them singletons. Sequencing input: PBMCs or a T cell subset sorted from them (not recorded which). These receptors all stem from an adult woman who had mild COVID-19 (a few samples of this study predate the infection). Cell type and time point are not known.

A few counts support this clonotype. The V gene is TRBV7-9, the J gene TRBJ1-4, with 7 positions matching TRBD1. Trimming took 5 bases from V and 3 from J; bases not matched to a gene: 12. Germline V gene data show CDR1 as SEHNR and CDR2 as FQNEAQ (reference sequence). The CDR3 totals 17 residues. The CDR3 DNA reads TGTGCCAGCAGCCCTACAGGGGCCGCCGACCCTAATGAAAAACTGTTTTTT. Translation gives CASSPTGAADPNEKLFF.

V is TRBV7-9 and J is TRBJ2-3; 9 bases are a match to TRBD2. Germline trimming cut 5 bases from V and 3 bases from J; bases unmatched to any gene: 12. The length of the CDR3 is 17 residues. Germline CDR1 is SEHNR and CDR2 is FQNEAQ (reference sequence). The CDR3 region is CASSLVTVAGGTDTQYF. The CDR3, as DNA: TGTGCCAGCAGCCTCGTTACAGTCGCGGGGGGGACAGATACGCAGTATTTT.

This clonotype appeared a few times. The rearrangement uses TRBV11-2 and TRBJ2-7; TRBD1 matches at 7 bases. This CDR3 contains 16 residues. The junction had 13 bases not matched to a gene; V was cut back by 5 bases and J by 3 bases. Germline assignment: CDR1 SGHAT and CDR2 FQNNGV. The CDR3 DNA is TGTGCCAGCAGCCAGGGGGTGGCGGTAGACCTCTACGAGCAGTACTTC. This gives the protein CASSQGVAVDLYEQYF.

The chain is built from TRBV7-9 and TRBJ2-1; 8 nucleotides line up with TRBD1. V trimming: 5 bases; J trimming: 6 bases; junction bases outside the gene matches: 6. CDR3 length equals 14 residues. Germline CDR1 and CDR2: SEHNR and FQNEAQ (reference sequence). The CDR3 loop is CASSQTTGVNEQFF. CDR3 bases: TGTGCCAGCAGCCAGACGACAGGGGTCAATGAGCAGTTCTTC.

This chain uses TRBV12-3 or TRBV12-4 with TRBJ2-1; the match to TRBD2 covers 10 bases. V dropped 3 bases and J dropped 7; count of bases not matched to a gene: 6. The CDR3 sequence is 15 residues long. The CDR3 spells CASSFWSSGRNEQFF. The DNA of the CDR3 is TGTGCCAGCAGTTTTTGGTCTAGCGGGAGAAATGAGCAGTTCTTC.

This clonotype was observed a few times. The rearrangement joins TRBV6-1 to TRBJ2-2; D unclear. The ends were cut back, 5 bases at V and 6 bases at J, with 10 bases in the middle. The CDR3 totals 13 residues. Germline-derived CDR1 and CDR2 are MNHNS and SASEGT. The CDR3 DNA reads TGTGCCAGCAGTCCGTTGATCGCCGGGGAGCTGTTTTTT. This translates into CASSPLIAGELFF.

This clonotype was counted between two and nine times. This chain links TRBV12-3 or TRBV12-4 with TRBJ1-5; weak D call: TRBD1 (6 bases). V lost 5 bases, J lost 5 bases, and 28 bases lay in between. The CDR3 covers 19 residues. The CDR3 here is CASSPGARVENIRDQPQHF. DNA for the CDR3: TGTGCCAGCAGTCCGGGGGCCCGGGTTGAAAACATCAGAGATCAGCCCCAGCATTTT.

This clonotype occurred many times. This chain uses TRBV7-3 with TRBJ1-2; tentatively, D is TRBD1 (5 bases). Germline V gene lookup returns CDR1 SGHTA and CDR2 FQGTGA. The germline V and J ends were trimmed by 4 bases and 4 bases, with 19 bases remaining between them. This CDR3 has 16 residues. CDR3 in amino acids: CASSSLGGTRVYGYTF. CDR3 coding DNA: TGTGCCAGCAGCTCCCTGGGGGGAACGAGAGTCTATGGCTACACCTTC.

This clonotype appeared a few times. V usage is TRBV29-1 and J usage is TRBJ2-2, with 7 bases identical to TRBD2. V lost 4 bases, J lost 6 bases, and 11 bases stayed unmatched. The V gene's germline CDR1 is SQVTM and CDR2 ANQGSEA. The CDR3 runs to 15 residues. The CDR3 sequence is CSVVTGAGRAGELFF. CDR3 nucleotide sequence: TGCAGCGTTGTCACCGGGGCAGGGAGGGCCGGGGAGCTGTTTTTT.

This clonotype was counted only a few times. The chain has TRBV7-2 and TRBJ2-6, with D perhaps matching TRBD1 (6 bases). The CDR3 extends over 17 amino acids. Germline V CDR1 and CDR2: SGHTA, FQGNSA. Trimming pared 4 bases from V and 0 bases from J, leaving 13 bases between. The CDR3 nucleotides read TGTGCCAGCAGCTCACCCGGACAGCGCTCTGGGGCCAACGTCCTGACTTTC. Translating it yields CASSSPGQRSGANVLTF.